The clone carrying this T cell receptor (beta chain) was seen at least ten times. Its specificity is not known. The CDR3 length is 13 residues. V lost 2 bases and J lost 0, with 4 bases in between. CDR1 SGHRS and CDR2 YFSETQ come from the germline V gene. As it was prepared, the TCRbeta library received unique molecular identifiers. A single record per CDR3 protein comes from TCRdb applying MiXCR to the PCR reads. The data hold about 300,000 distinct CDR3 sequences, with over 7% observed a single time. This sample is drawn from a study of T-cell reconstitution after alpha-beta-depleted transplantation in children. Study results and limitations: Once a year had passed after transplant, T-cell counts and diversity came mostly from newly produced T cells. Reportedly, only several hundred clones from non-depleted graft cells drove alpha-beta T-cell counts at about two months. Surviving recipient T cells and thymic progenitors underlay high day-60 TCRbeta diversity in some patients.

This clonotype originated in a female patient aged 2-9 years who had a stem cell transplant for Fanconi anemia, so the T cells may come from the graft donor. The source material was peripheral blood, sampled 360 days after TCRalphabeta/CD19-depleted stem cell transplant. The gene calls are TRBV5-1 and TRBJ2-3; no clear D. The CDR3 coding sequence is TGCGCCAGCAGCTTCAAGAGCACAGATACGCAGTATTTT. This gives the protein CASSFKSTDTQYF. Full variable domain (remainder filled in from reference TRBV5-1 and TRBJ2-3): KAGVTQTPRYLIKTRGQQVTLSCSPISGHRSVSWYQQTPGQGLQFLFEYFSETQRNKGNFPGRFSGRQFSNSRSEMNVSTLELGDSALYLCASSFKSTDTQYFGPGTRLTVL.